The clone carrying this T cell receptor beta chain was counted a few times. Its target is not known. The sample is drawn from a study of shared clonotypes between healthy human individuals. Study-level findings and limits: Researchers sampled blood only, noting tissue repertoires likely differ. On the whole, naive subsets had larger estimated richness than memory subsets had.

V shed 5 bases and J shed 7 bases, with 14 bases lying between them. This CDR3 is 13 amino acids long. CDR1 GTSNPN and CDR2 SVGIG come from the germline V gene (reference sequence). The table came from immunoSEQ multiplex PCR; TCRdb's copy has only in-frame clones and leaves some out. The sample records over 950,000 clones, 70% to 85% being singletons. V and J are TRBV30 and TRBJ2-2; a possible D gene is TRBD1 (6 bases). The TCR comes from a man younger than 30 in good health. Some clones in this sample may be carry-over from other donors' samples. What was sequenced was memory CD4+ T cells from PBMCs. Indicated subset: CD45RA-negative fraction. The CDR3 coding sequence is TGTGCCTGGGGACAGAGGGTTGACGGGGAGCTGTTTTTT. Protein sequence: CAWGQRVDGELFF.